The 22 T cell receptor beta chains below were found in one sample sequenced in a study of blood T cell repertoires in COVID-19. Sequencing used immunoSEQ multiplex PCR; TCRdb keeps in-frame clones, though not all of them. The table records around 210,000 clones, approximately 90% of them present only once. The specimen was peripheral blood. These receptors were taken from a man between 50 and 59 years old with COVID-19, enrolled during active disease.

The chain links TRBV27 to TRBJ2-2; a possible D gene is TRBD1 (7 bases). Trimming cost V 7 bases and J 6 bases, with 15 bases left between them. Germline lookup yields CDR1 MNHEY and CDR2 SMNVEV (reference sequence). CDR3 length: 14 residues. Here the CDR3 DNA reads TGTGCCAGCAACTGGAGGGGGCGCCCCGGGGAGCTGTTTTTT. As protein: CASNWRGRPGELFF.

This clone was counted a single time. The chain recombines TRBV18 with TRBJ1-1; TRBD1 aligns across 9 bases. The germline CDR1 and CDR2 sequences are KGHSH and LQKENI. The CDR3 runs 16 residues. V lost 3 bases, J lost 1 base, and 6 bases stayed unmatched. The CDR3 spells CASSPPGQGWNTEAFF. The CDR3 DNA is TGTGCCAGCTCACCTCCCGGACAGGGGTGGAACACTGAAGCTTTCTTT.

The chain couples TRBV19 to TRBJ1-2; 10 bases fit TRBD1. Germline V lookup: CDR1 LNHDA, CDR2 SQIVND (reference sequence). The CDR3 is 16 amino acids. Trimming took 7 bases from V and 8 from J; bases not matched to a gene: 16. CDR3 sequence reads: CASTDRGIESSRGYTF. The CDR3, as DNA: TGTGCCAGTACGGACAGGGGGATCGAAAGTTCACGGGGCTACACCTTC.

This chain joins TRBV6-4 and TRBJ1-2, with TRBD1 identical over 9 bases. The CDR3 totals 15 residues. V gave up 5 bases and J gave up 4 bases; unmatched junction bases: 8. The germline V gene encodes CDR1 MRHNA and CDR2 SNTAGT. The CDR3 DNA follows: TGTGCCAGCAGTAAATCCGGGACAGGGATCTATGGCTACACCTTC. Translation: CASSKSGTGIYGYTF.

This clone has only one observation. The rearrangement links TRBV6-2 or TRBV6-3 to TRBJ1-2; D remains ambiguous. Trimming stripped 2 bases from V and 3 bases from J, with 19 bases between. Germline V gene data show CDR1 as MNHEY and CDR2 as SVGEGT. The CDR3 loop spans 17 amino acids. As DNA, the CDR3 is TGTGCCAGCAGTTACCTCCGAGCAGCATCCGAGGACTATGGCTACACCTTC. Its protein is CASSYLRAASEDYGYTF.

V gene TRBV3-1 (or the pseudogene TRBV3-2) combines with J gene TRBJ2-4, with a tentative D call TRBD1 (6 bases). Deletions cut 1 base from V and 14 bases from J, with 12 bases between. This CDR3 region has 12 residues. CDR1 LGHDT and CDR2 YNNKEL come from the germline V gene (reference sequence). The CDR3 nucleotides are TGTGCCAGCAGCCAAGTTGGACAGAAGGAGTACTTC. Its translation is CASSQVGQKEYF.

CDR3 amino acids: CASSLGVSYEQYF. As DNA, the CDR3 is TGCGCCAGCAGCTTAGGGGTCTCCTACGAGCAGTACTTC. The chain links TRBV5-1 to TRBJ2-7, with D maybe TRBD1 (5 bases). The CDR3 covers 13 residues. CDR1 is SGHRS and CDR2 is YFSETQ in the germline V gene. The germline V and J ends were trimmed by 2 bases and 0 bases, with 6 bases remaining between them.

The V gene is TRBV4-3, the J gene TRBJ2-7; TRBD1 is a possible D gene (6 bases). Trimming left V 0 bases short and J 4 bases short, with 13 bases between. This CDR3 is built from 15 residues. Per germline, CDR1 LGHNA and CDR2 YSLEER. CDR3 sequence: CASSQDSRGEYEQYF. The CDR3 DNA reads as TGCGCCAGCAGCCAAGATTCCAGGGGCGAATACGAGCAGTACTTC.

This clone turned up a few times. The chain has TRBV6-5 and TRBJ1-3; 8 nucleotides align to TRBD1. The CDR3 is made up of 16 amino acids. Germline-derived CDR1 and CDR2 are MNHEY and SVGAGI. Trimming took 2 bases from V and 3 from J; bases not matched to a gene: 6. This CDR3 is CASSYPQGAGGNTIYF. CDR3 bases: TGTGCCAGCAGTTACCCGCAGGGGGCAGGTGGAAACACCATATATTTT.

V gene TRBV18 combines with J gene TRBJ2-5; a possible D gene is TRBD1 (6 bases). Germline V lookup: CDR1 KGHSH, CDR2 LQKENI. CDR3 length equals 15 residues. V was clipped by 4 bases and J by 3 bases, with 15 bases between them. CDR3 coding DNA: TGTGCCAGCTCACGTTCAGGGACACATAAAGAGACCCAGTACTTC. It translates to CASSRSGTHKETQYF.

This chain uses TRBV4-1 with TRBJ2-7, with 8 nucleotides matching TRBD2. Germline V gene lookup returns CDR1 MGHRA and CDR2 YSYEKL. Trimming removed 1 base from V and 3 bases from J; junction bases left unmatched: 17. This CDR3 is built from 19 residues. CDR3 nucleotide sequence: TGCGCCAGCAGCCAAGTTGGCCTGCTTGGTGGTAGCGGGAACTACGAGCAGTACTTC. Its translation is CASSQVGLLGGSGNYEQYF.

This chain joins TRBV12-5 and TRBJ2-3; D gene unclear. Per the germline V gene, CDR1 is LGHNT and CDR2 is FRNRAP. The length of the CDR3 is 14 residues. With 3 bases removed from V and 6 bases from J, the gap between germline ends came to 13 bases. The CDR3 DNA sequence: TGTGCTAGTGGTTTATTCCCCGGTGTGGATACGCAGTATTTT. Amino acids: CASGLFPGVDTQYF.

CDR3 amino acids: CASSLSGGAFGQGYEQYF. CDR3 in DNA: TGTGCCAGCAGCTTAAGCGGGGGGGCATTCGGTCAAGGCTACGAGCAGTACTTC. J is TRBJ2-7 and V is TRBV7-2; 10 bases are a match to TRBD2. This CDR3 has 18 residues. Trimming removed 2 bases from V and 3 bases from J; junction bases left unmatched: 13. The germline gives CDR1 SGHTA, CDR2 FQGNSA.

The rearrangement uses TRBV18 and TRBJ1-2; 7 positions agree with TRBD1. CDR1 and CDR2 (germline): KGHSH, LQKENI. The CDR3 sequence is 16 residues long. With V trimmed by 1 base and J by 4 bases, 9 bases remained unmatched. DNA of the CDR3: TGTGCCAGCTCACCACTCGGCGACAGGGTGGTCTATGGCTACACCTTC. This translates into CASSPLGDRVVYGYTF.

V gene TRBV10-2 combines with J gene TRBJ2-3, with 8 bases lining up with TRBD2. Germline V gene data show CDR1 as WSHSY and CDR2 as SAAADI. This CDR3 spans 16 amino acids. J lost 6 bases, V lost 4 bases, and 12 bases had no gene match. CDR3 in DNA: TGCGCCAGCAGTGTAAACCCCGGGACTAGTCGGGATACGCAGTATTTT. Amino acid sequence: CASSVNPGTSRDTQYF.

The rearrangement joins TRBV12-3 or TRBV12-4 to TRBJ2-5, with D unresolved. The CDR3 covers 11 residues. Deletions cut 5 bases from V and 7 bases from J, with 8 bases between. The CDR3 here is CASSDLRTQYF. For the CDR3, the DNA is TGTGCCAGCAGTGACTTAAGGACCCAGTACTTC.

The chain combines TRBV6-2 or TRBV6-3 with TRBJ1-5; 8 nucleotides align to TRBD1. The CDR3 sequence is 16 residues long. Germline-derived CDR1 and CDR2 are MNHEY and SVGEGT. The V segment lost 1 base and the J segment 6 bases; nucleotides outside the gene matches: 8. CDR3 nucleotides: TGTGCCAGCAGTTACTTTCTGACAGGGGTGGGTCAGCCCCAGCATTTT. This sequence encodes CASSYFLTGVGQPQHF.

The chain is built from TRBV28 and TRBJ1-5, with 9 bases aligning to TRBD1. J lost 5 bases, V lost 4 bases, and 3 bases had no gene match. The CDR3 is 14 amino acids. The V gene's germline CDR1 is MDHEN and CDR2 SYDVKM. The DNA for the CDR3 is TGTGCCAGCAGTTGGGGACAGGGTGATCAGCCCCAGCATTTT. Amino acid sequence: CASSWGQGDQPQHF.

The CDR3 is CASSLVSSGDNNEQFF. The CDR3 nucleotides are TGTGCCAGCAGCTTAGTTTCTAGCGGGGATAACAATGAGCAGTTCTTC. The V call is TRBV11-2, the J call TRBJ2-1; 9 bases align to TRBD2. Unmatched junction bases numbered 6, after V lost 1 base and J lost 5 bases. Germline V gene sequence: CDR1 SGHAT, CDR2 FQNNGV. The length of the CDR3 is 16 residues.

This rearrangement joins TRBV5-1 to TRBJ2-1; 10 bases line up with TRBD1. The germline V gene has CDR1 SGHRS and CDR2 YFSETQ. The CDR3 is 15 residues long. J gave up 6 bases and V 3 bases, and 6 bases lay outside the gene matches. CDR3 coding DNA: TGCGCCAGCAGCTCTCAAGGACAGGGGGTCAATGAGCAGTTCTTC. This sequence encodes CASSSQGQGVNEQFF.

CDR3 in amino acids: CASSAIGRISATNEKLFF. In DNA form, the CDR3 reads TGTGCCAGCAGTGCAATCGGCAGGATATCTGCAACTAATGAAAAACTGTTTTTT. The genes are TRBV6-1 and TRBJ1-4; D is ambiguous. The CDR3 is made up of 18 amino acids. Trimming removed 4 bases from V and 0 bases from J, with 18 bases in between. Germline lookup yields CDR1 MNHNS and CDR2 SASEGT.

V gene TRBV5-1 combines with J gene TRBJ2-3; the D gene is possibly TRBD2 (6 bases). This CDR3 has 15 residues. V shed 0 bases and J shed 6 bases, with 14 bases lying between them. Looked up from germline, CDR1 is SGHRS and CDR2 is YFSETQ. The CDR3: CASSLVGGPADTQYF. In nucleotides, the CDR3 is TGCGCCAGCAGCTTGGTTGGAGGGCCTGCGGATACGCAGTATTTT.